The clone carrying this T cell receptor (beta chain) occurred a few times. Methods used by the authors: Reference gene primer amplification yielded estimated nucleated cell counts. Sequencing was performed with immunoSEQ multiplex PCR; in TCRdb, only in-frame clones are kept and a portion is missing. Clone size and V and J calls were adopted from that table, with D and trimming inferred from the DNA. Of approximately 93,000 clones in the sample, roughly 70% were seen once. These data originate in a study of blood T cell repertoires in COVID-19. Study-level background: Acute and convalescent COVID-19 specimens originated in the United States, Italy and Spain. In each case, the material was cDNA or gDNA derived from T cells, B-cell-depleted T cells, or PBMCs.

The ends were cut back, 1 base at V and 4 bases at J, with 13 bases in the middle. CDR3 length equals 15 residues. CDR1 and CDR2 (germline): LGHNA, YNFKEQ. This chain connects TRBV4-2 to TRBJ2-5; possible D gene TRBD1, 5 bases. The specimen was peripheral blood. The TCR comes from a woman older than 75 with acute or convalescent COVID-19. Here the CDR3 DNA reads TGTGCCAGCAGCCAAGGGGGCGCTCAGGGAGAGACCCAGTACTTC. This codes for CASSQGGAQGETQYF.